This entry lists 21 T cell receptor beta chains sequenced from one sample in a study of blood T cell repertoires in COVID-19. Profiled with immunoSEQ multiplex PCR; TCRdb holds only in-frame clones, not every one. The data contain a few hundred thousand clones, about 80% of them singletons. The sequenced material came from PBMCs or T cells enriched from blood (not recorded which). Receptors were obtained from a middle-aged man who had recovered from COVID-19.

This clone was found once. The gene calls are TRBV2 and TRBJ1-1; possibly TRBD1 for D (5 bases). Trimming left V 10 bases short and J 4 bases short, with 22 bases between. The CDR3 covers 15 residues. CDR1 is SNHLY, CDR2 FYNNEI, per germline. CDR3 in amino acids: CATPREGPRATEAFF. CDR3 nucleotide sequence: TGTGCCACCCCGAGGGAGGGGCCTAGAGCCACTGAAGCTTTCTTT.

The chain has TRBV28 and TRBJ2-7, with 7 bases aligning to TRBD1. Germline V gene data show CDR1 as MDHEN and CDR2 as SYDVKM. V trimming: 5 bases; J trimming: 5 bases; junction bases outside the gene matches: 12. The CDR3 runs 15 residues. The CDR3 nucleotides are TGTGCCAGCAGTGTCCTAACAGGGGCCGGGGACGAGCAGTACTTC. Its protein is CASSVLTGAGDEQYF.

This chain uses TRBV19 with TRBJ2-7; D gene unclear. CDR1 is LNHDA and CDR2 is SQIVND in the germline V gene (reference sequence). V was trimmed by 1 base and J by 1 base, leaving 8 bases between them. The CDR3 consists of 14 residues. As DNA, the CDR3 is TGTGCCAGTAGTATAGGTCCTGTTTCCTACGAGCAGTACTTC. As protein: CASSIGPVSYEQYF.

The chain links TRBV27 to TRBJ1-2; 8 bases line up with TRBD1. J lost 5 bases, V lost 4 bases, and 3 bases had no gene match. The V gene's germline CDR1 is MNHEY and CDR2 SMNVEV (reference sequence). The CDR3 covers 13 residues. The CDR3 spells CASSSDRGYGYTF. The CDR3 nucleotides read TGTGCCAGCAGTTCTGACAGGGGATATGGCTACACCTTC.

The chain has TRBV21-1 and TRBJ2-7; no check of the table's D call, TRBD2, against the DNA was made. TRBV21-1 has pseudogene status. The CDR3 sequence is 16 residues long. The CDR3 sequence is CASSKGGDSYSYEQYF. The CDR3 DNA sequence: TGTGCCAGCAGCAAGGGAGGCGACAGCTACTCCTACGAGCAGTACTTC.

This clone came up a few times. This chain connects TRBV10-3 to TRBJ2-1; 11 positions match TRBD2. This CDR3 has 16 residues. Germline V CDR1 and CDR2: ENHRY, SYGVKD. The junction had 10 bases not matched to a gene; V was cut back by 3 bases and J by 9 bases. Here the CDR3 reads CAISDIIAGGLGEQFF. The CDR3, as DNA: TGTGCCATCAGTGATATAATAGCGGGGGGGCTGGGTGAGCAGTTCTTC.

J is TRBJ1-5 and V is TRBV3-1 (or the pseudogene TRBV3-2), with D hard to call. Between the trimmed V and J ends, which lost 0 bases and 4 bases, there was a span of 19 bases. CDR3 length: 18 amino acids. Germline CDR1 is LGHDT and CDR2 is YNNKEL (reference sequence). The CDR3 DNA reads as TGTGCCAGCAGCCAAGACTCGGGATCCGGACCTATGAATCAGCCCCAGCATTTT. Encoded protein: CASSQDSGSGPMNQPQHF.

The chain has TRBV7-2 and TRBJ1-6; tentatively, D is TRBD1 (5 bases). CDR3 length equals 18 residues. Trimming shortened V by 1 base and J by 1 base, and 14 bases separated the two germline ends. CDR1 is SGHTA and CDR2 is FQGNSA in the germline V gene. CDR3 DNA: TGTGCCAGCAGCTTAGTCGGTGGGGCGATGTCCTATAATTCACCCCTCCACTTT. Its protein product is CASSLVGGAMSYNSPLHF.

The CDR3 reads CASRLDSSNSPLHF. As DNA, the CDR3 is TGTGCCAGCAGACTCGATTCTTCTAATTCACCCCTCCACTTT. The chain combines TRBV6-4 with TRBJ1-6; D unresolved. The V and J ends lost 6 bases and 6 bases respectively, with 12 bases between them. Germline-derived CDR1 and CDR2 are MRHNA and SNTAGT. CDR3 length: 14 residues.

The V and J genes are TRBV11-2 and TRBJ2-7, with 10 bases fitting TRBD2. The CDR3 totals 16 residues. The V and J ends lost 1 base and 3 bases, in that order; junction bases with no gene match: 6. The germline gives CDR1 SGHAT, CDR2 FQNNGV. CDR3 bases: TGTGCCAGCAGCTTAGTAGGAGCGGGAGGGTACTACGAGCAGTACTTC. Encoded protein: CASSLVGAGGYYEQYF.

V and J are TRBV28 and TRBJ1-5; no clear D. V was shortened by 3 bases and J by 9 bases, with 12 bases between the two germline ends. This CDR3 comprises 13 residues. Germline lookup yields CDR1 MDHEN and CDR2 SYDVKM. This CDR3 is CASSLREPTPQHF. The DNA of the CDR3 is TGTGCCAGCAGTTTGAGGGAACCGACGCCCCAGCATTTT.

This chain uses TRBV28 with TRBJ2-7; TRBD2 matches at 9 bases. CDR1 is MDHEN and CDR2 is SYDVKM in the germline V gene. V lost 3 bases and J lost 3; bases outside the gene matches: 9. The CDR3 spans 16 residues. CDR3 region: CASSFASLAGHYEQYF. CDR3 DNA sequence: TGTGCCAGCAGTTTTGCGTCCCTAGCGGGGCACTACGAGCAGTACTTC. Complete variable domain (other parts from reference TRBV28 and TRBJ2-7): DVKVTQSSRYLVKRTGEKVFLECVQDMDHENMFWYRQDPGLGLRLIYFSYDVKMKEKGDIPEGYSVSREKKERFSLILESASTNQTSMYLCASSFASLAGHYEQYFGPGTRLTVT.

The rearrangement uses TRBV6-5 and TRBJ1-6, with no clear D. The CDR3 length is 14 residues. V was cut by 2 bases and J by 7 bases, with 9 bases left in between. Looked up from germline, CDR1 is MNHEY and CDR2 is SVGAGI. CDR3 region: CASSYVRFNSPLHF. DNA for the CDR3: TGTGCCAGCAGTTACGTACGGTTCAATTCACCCCTCCACTTT.

The DNA of the CDR3 is TGTGCCAGCAGTTACTCGCGGGGCGACAGAAACATTCAGTACTTC. It encodes CASSYSRGDRNIQYF. The chain combines TRBV6-2 or TRBV6-3 with TRBJ2-4, with a weak D call TRBD2 (6 bases). There are 15 residues in the CDR3. The V end lost 0 bases, the J end lost 6 bases, and 12 bases lay between the germline ends. The germline V gene has CDR1 MNHEY and CDR2 SVGEGT.

This sequence joins TRBV5-4 and TRBJ2-3; TRBD2 agrees at 8 bases. This CDR3 region has 14 residues. J was trimmed by 4 bases and V by 6 bases; bases with no gene match: 7. Germline values: CDR1 SGHNT, CDR2 YYREEE (reference sequence). CDR3 nucleotides: TGTGCCAGCAACCCAGCGGGAGCAGCAGATACGCAGTATTTT. Amino acid sequence: CASNPAGAADTQYF.

The chain recombines TRBV7-9 with TRBJ2-2, with D possibly matching TRBD2 (5 bases). The ends were cut back, 8 bases at V and 0 bases at J, with 7 bases in the middle. CDR3 length equals 13 residues. CDR1 is SEHNR, CDR2 FQNEAQ, per germline (reference sequence). CDR3 in amino acids: CASRGPNTGELFF. For the CDR3, the DNA is TGTGCCAGCCGAGGGCCGAACACCGGGGAGCTGTTTTTT.

The chain links TRBV25-1 to TRBJ1-6; D is ambiguous. CDR1 is MGHDK and CDR2 is SYGVNS in the germline V gene. Trimming stripped 8 bases from V and 9 bases from J, with 17 bases between. This CDR3 comprises 14 residues. The CDR3 DNA reads TGTGCCAGCTGCCCAGCGGGAATGGGTTCACCCCTCCACTTT. Protein sequence: CASCPAGMGSPLHF.

The sample holds one count of this clone. J is TRBJ2-3 and V is TRBV5-1; tentative D call: TRBD1 (6 bases). The germline V gene encodes CDR1 SGHRS and CDR2 YFSETQ. Trimming removed 4 bases at V and 2 bases at J, with 17 bases between. The CDR3 is made up of 16 amino acids. DNA for the CDR3: TGCGCCAGCAGCCCGATGACAGGAACCGTCACAGATACGCAGTATTTT. As protein: CASSPMTGTVTDTQYF. The complete variable domain, with remaining parts taken from reference TRBV5-1 and TRBJ2-3, reads KAGVTQTPRYLIKTRGQQVTLSCSPISGHRSVSWYQQTPGQGLQFLFEYFSETQRNKGNFPGRFSGRQFSNSRSEMNVSTLELGDSALYLCASSPMTGTVTDTQYFGPGTRLTVL.

The chain employs TRBV30 and TRBJ2-7; D possibly corresponds to TRBD1 (6 bases). The CDR3 is 13 residues long. V dropped 0 bases and J dropped 5 bases, with 11 bases sitting between them. The germline CDR1 and CDR2 sequences are GTSNPN and SVGIG (reference sequence). The CDR3 DNA reads as TGTGCCTGGAGTGTAAACAGGGCCAACGAGCAGTACTTC. As protein: CAWSVNRANEQYF.

The chain joins TRBV10-3 to TRBJ1-4; D gene ambiguous. Germline V gives CDR1 ENHRY, CDR2 SYGVKD. This CDR3 has 15 amino acids. Trimming took off 3 bases at V and 5 bases at J, with 13 bases between the two ends. The CDR3 bases are TGTGCCATCAGTGAAGAGGGCAGAAGCAATGAAAAACTGTTTTTT. Protein sequence: CAISEEGRSNEKLFF.

This chain joins TRBV4-1 and TRBJ2-1, with 10 bases that match TRBD1. The germline CDR1 and CDR2 sequences are MGHRA and YSYEKL. This CDR3 is built from 16 residues. The trim removed 0 bases at V and 4 bases at J, leaving 3 bases unmatched. The CDR3 region has the DNA TGCGCCAGCAGCCAAGAGGGGGGACAGGGGTACAATGAGCAGTTCTTC. Protein product: CASSQEGGQGYNEQFF.